These T cell receptor beta chains were read from a single sample in a study of T-cell memory formation after mild COVID-19. TCRdb re-called the 5' RACE reads through MiXCR, storing one row per CDR3 protein. The sample shows hundreds of thousands of distinct CDR3 sequences, over 15% of them seen only once. What was sequenced was PBMCs or a T cell subset sorted from them (not recorded which). The receptors were gathered from an adult woman who had mild COVID-19 (a few samples of this study predate the infection). Cell type and time point are not known. Each CDR3 is given with its conserved first and last residue. Each record gives: V gene, J gene, clone size, CDR3 protein. Expanded clones are given a class, and other clones once, few, many or no size at all.

V gene: TRBV7-9
J gene: TRBJ2-3
clone size: .
CDR3 protein: CASSGGVLTDTQYF

V gene: TRBV5-1
J gene: TRBJ1-2
clone size: few
CDR3 protein: CASSPVTGFNYGYTF

V gene: TRBV6-2/TRBV6-3
J gene: TRBJ2-1
clone size: many
CDR3 protein: CASSRVGLSSYNEQFF

V gene: TRBV5-6
J gene: TRBJ2-7
clone size: few
CDR3 protein: CASSRPGQDSYEQYF

V gene: TRBV11-3
J gene: TRBJ2-1
clone size: few
CDR3 protein: CASSSPEELGDEQFF

V gene: TRBV6-5
J gene: TRBJ1-2
clone size: few
CDR3 protein: CASSFYRDSDGYTF

V gene: TRBV27
J gene: TRBJ1-2
clone size: few
CDR3 protein: CASSLGTGFLYGYTF

V gene: TRBV27
J gene: TRBJ1-1
clone size: few
CDR3 protein: CASSRQRGRGNTEAFF

V gene: TRBV25-1
J gene: TRBJ2-1
clone size: .
CDR3 protein: CASSDPTRLGGQFF

V gene: TRBV15
J gene: TRBJ2-1
clone size: .
CDR3 protein: CATSLEGLAGEEQFF

V gene: TRBV29-1
J gene: TRBJ1-1
clone size: .
CDR3 protein: CSVVEGTEAFF

V gene: TRBV6-2/TRBV6-3
J gene: TRBJ2-5
clone size: .
CDR3 protein: CASNFAGGDRETQYF

V gene: TRBV12-3/TRBV12-4
J gene: TRBJ1-1
clone size: .
CDR3 protein: CASSGGGEGGAFF

V gene: TRBV6-5
J gene: TRBJ2-6
clone size: .
CDR3 protein: CASSGLAGGSGANVLTF

V gene: TRBV3-1
J gene: TRBJ2-7
clone size: few
CDR3 protein: CASSQTQGWQYF

V gene: TRBV5-6
J gene: TRBJ2-7
clone size: few
CDR3 protein: CASSLSYGYYEQYF

V gene: TRBV7-9
J gene: TRBJ1-1
clone size: few
CDR3 protein: CASSTGRTEAFF

V gene: TRBV15
J gene: TRBJ1-2
clone size: few
CDR3 protein: CATSSGQANYGYTF

V gene: TRBV5-1
J gene: TRBJ2-3
clone size: few
CDR3 protein: CASSTGDRGAGDTQYF

V gene: TRBV9
J gene: TRBJ2-3
clone size: .
CDR3 protein: CASSDEGDTQYF

V gene: TRBV6-2/TRBV6-3
J gene: TRBJ2-7
clone size: .
CDR3 protein: CASSYFGNYEQYF

V gene: TRBV29-1
J gene: TRBJ1-1
clone size: .
CDR3 protein: CSVEGQGVAEAFF

V gene: TRBV6-5
J gene: TRBJ2-7
clone size: few
CDR3 protein: CASRIAGGSYEQYF

V gene: TRBV9
J gene: TRBJ2-5
clone size: .
CDR3 protein: CASSVDSGGPQETQYF

V gene: TRBV7-3
J gene: TRBJ2-1
clone size: .
CDR3 protein: CASSSGLSPEQFF

V gene: TRBV3-1
J gene: TRBJ2-7
clone size: few
CDR3 protein: CASSREVRAYEQYF

V gene: TRBV12-3/TRBV12-4
J gene: TRBJ1-1
clone size: .
CDR3 protein: CASSTHARGGAEAFF